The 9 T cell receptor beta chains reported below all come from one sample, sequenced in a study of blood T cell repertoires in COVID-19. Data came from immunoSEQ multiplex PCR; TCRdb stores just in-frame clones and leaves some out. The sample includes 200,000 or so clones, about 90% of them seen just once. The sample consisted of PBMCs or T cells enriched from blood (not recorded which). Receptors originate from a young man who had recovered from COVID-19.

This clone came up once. In nucleotides, the CDR3 is TGTGCCATCAGGGGACTAGCGGGATACCCGAACACCGGGGAGCTGTTTTTT. It is translated as CAIRGLAGYPNTGELFF. The chain couples TRBV10-3 to TRBJ2-2, with 13 bases matching TRBD2. The trim removed 6 bases at V and 0 bases at J, leaving 4 bases unmatched. The germline V gene has CDR1 ENHRY and CDR2 SYGVKD. The CDR3 has 17 residues.

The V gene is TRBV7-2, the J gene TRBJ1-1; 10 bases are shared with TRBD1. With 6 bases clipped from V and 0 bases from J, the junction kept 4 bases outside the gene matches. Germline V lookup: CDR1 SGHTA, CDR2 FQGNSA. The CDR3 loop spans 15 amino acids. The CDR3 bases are TGTGCCAGCAGGAGGGGACAGGGGCTGAACACTGAAGCTTTCTTT. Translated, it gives CASRRGQGLNTEAFF.

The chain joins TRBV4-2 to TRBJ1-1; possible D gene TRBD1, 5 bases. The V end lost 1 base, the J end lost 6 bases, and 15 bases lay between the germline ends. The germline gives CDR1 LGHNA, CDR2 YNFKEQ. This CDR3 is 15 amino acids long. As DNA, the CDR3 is TGTGCCAGCAGCCAAGTTGCGGGGGGGAGCGCTGAAGCTTTCTTT. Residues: CASSQVAGGSAEAFF.

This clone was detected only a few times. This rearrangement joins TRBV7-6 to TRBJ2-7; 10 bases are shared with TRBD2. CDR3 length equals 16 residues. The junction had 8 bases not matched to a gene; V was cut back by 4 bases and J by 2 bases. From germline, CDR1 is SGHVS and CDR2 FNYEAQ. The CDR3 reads CASSSGELAGPYEQYF. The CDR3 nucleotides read TGTGCCAGCAGCTCGGGGGAACTAGCGGGGCCCTACGAGCAGTACTTC.

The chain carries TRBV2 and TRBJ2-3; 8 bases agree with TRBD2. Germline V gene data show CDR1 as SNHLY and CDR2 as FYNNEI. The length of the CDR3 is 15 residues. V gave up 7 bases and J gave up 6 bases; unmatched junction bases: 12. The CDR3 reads CASTPGAGGRDTQYF. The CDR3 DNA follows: TGTGCCAGCACCCCTGGTGCGGGGGGACGTGATACGCAGTATTTT. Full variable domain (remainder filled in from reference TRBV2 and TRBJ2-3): EPEVTQTPSHQVTQMGQEVILRCVPISNHLYFYWYRQILGQKVEFLVSFYNNEISEKSEIFDDQFSVERPDGSNFTLKIRSTKLEDSAMYFCASTPGAGGRDTQYFGPGTRLTVL.

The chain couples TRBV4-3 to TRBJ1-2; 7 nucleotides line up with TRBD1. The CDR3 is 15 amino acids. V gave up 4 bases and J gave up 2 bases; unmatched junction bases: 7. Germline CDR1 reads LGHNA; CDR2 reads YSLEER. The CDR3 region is CASSLSGTANYGYTF. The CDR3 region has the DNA TGCGCCAGCAGCCTCTCCGGGACAGCCAACTATGGCTACACCTTC.

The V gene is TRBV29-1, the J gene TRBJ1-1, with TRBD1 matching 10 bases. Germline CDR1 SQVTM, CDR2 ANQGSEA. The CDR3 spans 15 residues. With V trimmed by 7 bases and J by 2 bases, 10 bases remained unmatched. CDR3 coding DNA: TGCAGCGCCCCCGGGACAGGGGCTTTTAACACTGAAGCTTTCTTT. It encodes CSAPGTGAFNTEAFF.

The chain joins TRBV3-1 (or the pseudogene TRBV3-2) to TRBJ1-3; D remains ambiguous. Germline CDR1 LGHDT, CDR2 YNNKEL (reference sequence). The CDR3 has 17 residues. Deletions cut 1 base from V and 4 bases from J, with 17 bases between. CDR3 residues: CASSQVVLNLRGNTIYF. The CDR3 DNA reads TGTGCCAGCAGCCAAGTGGTACTGAATCTGCGGGGAAACACCATATATTTT.

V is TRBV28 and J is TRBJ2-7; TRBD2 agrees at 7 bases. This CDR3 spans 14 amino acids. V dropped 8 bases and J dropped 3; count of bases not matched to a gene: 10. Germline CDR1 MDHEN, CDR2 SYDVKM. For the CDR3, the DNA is TGTGCCAGCGGGGAGGGCGGGAGCCACTACGAGCAGTACTTC. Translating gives CASGEGGSHYEQYF.